What follows are 23 T cell receptor beta chains derived from one specimen sequenced in a study of cytomegalovirus exposure and HLA in healthy donors. Libraries were prepared by immunoSEQ multiplex PCR; TCRdb keeps only in-frame clonotypes and omits some of them. The sample includes 45,000 to 65,000 clones, approximately 89% of them seen just once. The sequenced material came from PBMCs. These receptors all stem from a woman younger than 35 in good health and CMV-seropositive.

The rearrangement joins TRBV9 to TRBJ2-1; 10 bases are a match to TRBD2. With V trimmed by 0 bases and J by 6 bases, 6 bases remained unmatched. CDR1 is SGDLS and CDR2 is YYNGEE in the germline V gene. This CDR3 comprises 16 residues. The DNA of the CDR3 is TGTGCCAGCAGCGTAGTGCAGCGGGGGGGCGTCAATGAGCAGTTCTTC. Amino acid sequence: CASSVVQRGGVNEQFF.

The CDR3 loop is CASRRGQGAYGYTF. The CDR3 DNA sequence: TGTGCCAGCAGGCGGGGACAGGGGGCTTATGGCTACACCTTC. V and J are TRBV6-5 and TRBJ1-2; 12 nucleotides agree with TRBD1. The CDR3 totals 14 residues. CDR1 and CDR2 (germline): MNHEY, SVGAGI. Losses at the gene ends were 6 bases for V and 5 bases for J; bases not matched to a gene: 4.

The chain links TRBV9 to TRBJ2-3, with D perhaps TRBD2 (5 bases). Germline CDR1 reads SGDLS; CDR2 reads YYNGEE. Trimming pared 4 bases from V and 2 bases from J, leaving 14 bases between. The CDR3 covers 15 residues. The CDR3 nucleotides read TGTGCCAGCAGCTCCGGCGGGTGGAACACAGATACGCAGTATTTT. Translated, it gives CASSSGGWNTDTQYF.

The chain combines TRBV5-1 with TRBJ1-1; possibly TRBD1 for D (6 bases). Germline V gives CDR1 SGHRS, CDR2 YFSETQ. This CDR3 region has 14 residues. V was clipped by 0 bases and J by 6 bases, with 12 bases between them. CDR3 nucleotides: TGCGCCAGCAGCTTGGCGCACAAGGGGGCTGAAGCTTTCTTT. Residues: CASSLAHKGAEAFF.

The chain links TRBV7-2 to TRBJ2-5; 8 bases line up with TRBD2. Trimming cost V 6 bases and J 0 bases; bases outside gene matches: 6. CDR1 is SGHTA and CDR2 is FQGNSA in the germline V gene. The length of the CDR3 is 15 residues. The DNA of the CDR3 is TGTGCCAGCAGTAGGTCGGGGGGGTACCAAGAGACCCAGTACTTC. Its protein product is CASSRSGGYQETQYF.

The V and J genes are TRBV9 and TRBJ2-3; 7 bases agree with TRBD2. Germline assignment: CDR1 SGDLS and CDR2 YYNGEE. Germline trimming cut 1 base from V and 4 bases from J; bases unmatched to any gene: 3. The CDR3 is 14 residues long. Here the CDR3 DNA reads TGTGCCAGCAGCGTAACGGGAGGTGCAGATACGCAGTATTTT. This codes for CASSVTGGADTQYF.

This chain connects TRBV29-1 to TRBJ1-1; possibly TRBD1 for D (5 bases). Trimming removed 3 bases at V and 4 bases at J, with 15 bases between. The CDR3 runs to 14 residues. Per the germline V gene, CDR1 is SQVTM and CDR2 is ANQGSEA. DNA of the CDR3: TGCAGCGTTGATAGTTGGGGGGAGGGCACTGAAGCTTTCTTT. This gives the protein CSVDSWGEGTEAFF.

The chain is built from TRBV11-2 and TRBJ2-5; 14 positions match TRBD2. V lost 1 base, J lost 4 bases, and 8 bases stayed unmatched. CDR1 and CDR2 (germline): SGHAT, FQNNGV. The CDR3 sequence is 18 residues long. CDR3 amino acids: CASSLGRLAGGPRETQYF. The CDR3 DNA follows: TGTGCCAGCAGCTTAGGTAGACTAGCGGGGGGGCCCCGAGAGACCCAGTACTTC.

This rearrangement joins TRBV29-1 to TRBJ2-1, with 9 bases lining up with TRBD1. The V gene's germline CDR1 is SQVTM and CDR2 ANQGSEA. Losses at the gene ends were 4 bases for V and 10 bases for J; bases not matched to a gene: 8. This CDR3 has 13 amino acids. CDR3 residues: CSVGRVGTGEQFF. CDR3 DNA sequence: TGCAGCGTTGGGCGGGTTGGGACAGGGGAGCAGTTCTTC.

This clone was counted once. The CDR3 protein is CISSGSGSNQPQHF. Written as DNA, the CDR3 is TGTATCAGCAGCGGGAGTGGTAGCAATCAGCCCCAGCATTTT. The chain links TRBV5-6 to TRBJ1-5, with D hard to call. Germline V gene data show CDR1 as SGHDT and CDR2 as YYEEEE. There are 14 residues in the CDR3.

The gene calls are TRBV6-5 and TRBJ2-1; 8 bases fit TRBD2. CDR3 size: 14 residues. CDR1 is MNHEY and CDR2 is SVGAGI in the germline V gene. J was trimmed by 4 bases and V by 4 bases; bases with no gene match: 3. CDR3 nucleotides: TGTGCCAGCAGTTCCGGGGGGGGGTACAATGAGCAGTTCTTC. Translation gives CASSSGGGYNEQFF.

This chain joins TRBV2 and TRBJ1-2; D not resolved. The CDR3 runs to 13 residues. Germline values: CDR1 SNHLY, CDR2 FYNNEI. Trimming took 2 bases from V and 3 from J, leaving 7 bases between them. DNA for the CDR3: TGTGCCAGCAGTGAACAATTTGACTATGGCTACACCTTC. Translated, it gives CASSEQFDYGYTF.

On this clone itself: The junction differs from germline at one of its ends, possibly a read error. The chain carries TRBV7-7 and TRBJ2-3, with 11 bases aligning to TRBD1. The CDR3 consists of 17 residues. Germline CDR1 SSHAT, CDR2 FNYEAQ (reference sequence). The CDR3 region has the DNA TGTGCTAGCAGCGATACGCCCGGGACAGGGGGAACCGATACGCAGTATTTT. Protein sequence: CASSDTPGTGGTDTQYF.

CDR3 DNA sequence: TGTGCCCTTGACAGGGCCCATGGCTACACCTTC. Residues: CALDRAHGYTF. This chain joins TRBV30 and TRBJ1-2, with 7 bases fitting TRBD1. There are 11 residues in the CDR3. V lost 8 bases and J lost 6; bases outside the gene matches: 6. CDR1 and CDR2 from the germline V gene are GTSNPN and SVGIG (reference sequence). Full variable domain (outside the CDR3, taken from reference TRBV30 and TRBJ1-2): SQTIHQWPATLVQPVGSPLSLECTVEGTSNPNLYWYRQAAGRGLQLLFYSVGIGQISSEVPQNLSASRPQDRQFILSSKKLLLSDSGFYLCALDRAHGYTFGSGTRLTVV.

The chain uses TRBV7-3 and TRBJ2-1, with a possible D match to TRBD2 (5 bases). V dropped 1 base and J dropped 1 base, with 11 bases sitting between them. The germline V gene encodes CDR1 SGHTA and CDR2 FQGTGA. The CDR3 has 16 residues. The CDR3 DNA sequence: TGTGCCAGCAGCTTAAGACCGGACTGGTCCTACAATGAGCAGTTCTTC. Encoded protein: CASSLRPDWSYNEQFF.

The gene calls are TRBV27 and TRBJ2-5; D remains unclear. In germline, CDR1 is MNHEY, CDR2 SMNVEV (reference sequence). Trimming shortened V by 4 bases and J by 5 bases, and 14 bases separated the two germline ends. The CDR3 spans 14 residues. Written as DNA, the CDR3 is TGTGCCAGCAGTTCCGGTGCCATGTGGGAGACCCAGTACTTC. This sequence encodes CASSSGAMWETQYF.

The V and J genes are TRBV5-6 and TRBJ2-4; TRBD1 matches at 7 bases. The V gene end was trimmed by 4 bases and the J gene end by 6 bases; junction bases not matched to a gene: 7. CDR3 length: 14 amino acids. Germline V gene sequence: CDR1 SGHDT, CDR2 YYEEEE. The CDR3 DNA follows: TGTGCCAGCAGCCCGGGACAGCTCCTAAACATTCAGTACTTC. It is translated as CASSPGQLLNIQYF.

The chain recombines TRBV9 with TRBJ2-5; perhaps TRBD2 as D (6 bases). V shed 0 bases and J shed 1 base, with 13 bases lying between them. CDR1 and CDR2 (germline): SGDLS, YYNGEE. This CDR3 contains 16 residues. This chain's CDR3 is CASSVEGGVGQETQYF. The CDR3 DNA reads TGTGCCAGCAGCGTAGAGGGCGGGGTGGGCCAAGAGACCCAGTACTTC.

This clone was observed once. The genes are TRBV28 and TRBJ1-2; the D gene is possibly TRBD1 (5 bases). Germline CDR1 reads MDHEN; CDR2 reads SYDVKM. Trimming shortened V by 1 base and J by 6 bases, and 9 bases separated the two germline ends. This CDR3 has 13 residues. CDR3 residues: CASSLFQGNGYTF. The CDR3 nucleotides are TGTGCCAGCAGTTTATTTCAGGGAAATGGCTACACCTTC.

The CDR3 reads CASSLSSSDQPQHF. The CDR3 coding sequence is TGTGCCAGCAGTTTATCTTCCAGTGATCAGCCCCAGCATTTT. The chain employs TRBV27 and TRBJ1-5; D unresolved. CDR3 size: 14 residues. V lost 0 bases, J lost 5 bases, and 8 bases lay in between. Germline V CDR1 and CDR2: MNHEY, SMNVEV (reference sequence).

V is TRBV7-9 and J is TRBJ2-1; TRBD1 agrees at 8 bases. The CDR3 loop spans 16 amino acids. Germline CDR1 reads SEHNR; CDR2 reads FQNEAQ (reference sequence). Trimming removed 5 bases from V and 3 bases from J; junction bases left unmatched: 9. CDR3 sequence reads: CASSAQGARDYNEQFF. CDR3 in DNA: TGTGCCAGCAGCGCCCAGGGGGCCAGGGACTACAATGAGCAGTTCTTC.

The CDR3 coding sequence is TGTGCCAGTAACTTCCGGGACAGACTTCATCAGCCCCAGCATTTT. This translates into CASNFRDRLHQPQHF. The chain employs TRBV19 and TRBJ1-5; 7 nucleotides line up with TRBD1. Germline V gene data show CDR1 as LNHDA and CDR2 as SQIVND (reference sequence). This CDR3 region has 15 residues. V lost 7 bases to trimming and J lost 5 bases; unmatched junction nucleotides: 11.

The chain joins TRBV6-5 to TRBJ1-6, with 9 nucleotides matching TRBD1. Germline CDR1 MNHEY, CDR2 SVGAGI. The ends lost 6 bases at V and 7 bases at J; junction bases unmatched: 7. This CDR3 is 15 amino acids long. The CDR3 region is CASRRGQGVNSPLHF. The CDR3 nucleotides are TGTGCCAGCAGGAGGGGACAGGGAGTGAATTCACCCCTCCACTTT.